The rows below give T cell receptor beta chains drawn from one sample of a study of blood T cell repertoires in COVID-19. Here immunoSEQ multiplex PCR was the method, and the copy in TCRdb shows in-frame clones only, minus some. The top ten hold 2.9% of the sample, which has approximately 220,000 clones, approximately 84% seen once. The specimen was peripheral blood. Every receptor here comes from a man over 45 who had recovered from COVID-19. The CDR3 runs from the conserved cysteine through the conserved F or W. A D gene is named only where the DNA matches it firmly. Size tells how often a clone was seen (once, few, many) or the class of an expanded clone, and some rows leave it out.

d_call: -
clone_size: -
j_call: TRBJ2-7
v_call: TRBV15
cdr3_nt: TGTGCCACCAGCAGAGGCCTAGATCCTTACGAGCAGTACTTC
cdr3_aa: CATSRGLDPYEQYF

d_call: TRBD1
clone_size: -
j_call: TRBJ1-1
v_call: TRBV27
cdr3_nt: TGTGCCAGCAGGGTAAAGACAGGGTCGTATAACACTGAAGCTTTCTTT
cdr3_aa: CASRVKTGSYNTEAFF

d_call: -
clone_size: -
j_call: TRBJ2-1
v_call: TRBV3-1/TRBV3-2
cdr3_nt: TGTGCCAGCAGCCAAGGATTCGGAGCCTACGAGCAGTTCTTC
cdr3_aa: CASSQGFGAYEQFF

d_call: -
clone_size: few
j_call: TRBJ1-5
v_call: TRBV6-5
cdr3_nt: TGTGCCAGCAGTTACTCTGCCAGGGCCAAGCAGCCCCAGCATTTT
cdr3_aa: CASSYSARAKQPQHF

d_call: -
clone_size: -
j_call: TRBJ2-7
v_call: TRBV6-9
cdr3_nt: TGTGCCAGCAGCGACCGCACCTCCGGGACAATAACCTACGAGCAGTACTTC
cdr3_aa: CASSDRTSGTITYEQYF

d_call: TRBD2
clone_size: -
j_call: TRBJ2-6
v_call: TRBV3-1/TRBV3-2
cdr3_nt: TGTGCCAGCAGCCAAGTGGGCGGGAGGGGCTCTGGGGCCAACGTCCTGACTTTC
cdr3_aa: CASSQVGGRGSGANVLTF

d_call: TRBD1
clone_size: -
j_call: TRBJ2-7
v_call: TRBV20-1
cdr3_nt: TGCAGTGCTAGTTCGACGGGACAGGGGTTCAACGAGCAGTACTTC
cdr3_aa: CSASSTGQGFNEQYF

d_call: -
clone_size: few
j_call: TRBJ2-3
v_call: TRBV6-2/TRBV6-3
cdr3_nt: TGTGCCAGCAGTTACTGGCCCGGGGTTAGCACAGATACGCAGTATTTT
cdr3_aa: CASSYWPGVSTDTQYF

d_call: -
clone_size: -
j_call: TRBJ2-1
v_call: TRBV7-8
cdr3_nt: TGTGCCAGCAGTTACAGGGACGCCGCCAATGAGCAGTTCTTC
cdr3_aa: CASSYRDAANEQFF

d_call: TRBD1
clone_size: -
j_call: TRBJ1-4
v_call: TRBV19
cdr3_nt: TGTGCCAGTAGTTTGACAGGGACTGCAACTAATGAAAAACTGTTTTTT
cdr3_aa: CASSLTGTATNEKLFF

d_call: TRBD2
clone_size: -
j_call: TRBJ2-7
v_call: TRBV27
cdr3_nt: TGTGCCAGCAGTCCGAGACTAGCGGGGACCCAGTACGAGCAGTACTTC
cdr3_aa: CASSPRLAGTQYEQYF

d_call: TRBD2
clone_size: -
j_call: TRBJ2-1
v_call: TRBV13
cdr3_nt: TGTGCCAGCAGCCGGACTAGCGCATACAATGAGCAGTTCTTC
cdr3_aa: CASSRTSAYNEQFF

d_call: -
clone_size: few
j_call: TRBJ1-5
v_call: TRBV10-1
cdr3_nt: TGCGCCAGCAGTGATCTCAGGGTGGGACTCAATAGCAATCAGCCCCAGCATTTT
cdr3_aa: CASSDLRVGLNSNQPQHF

d_call: TRBD1
clone_size: -
j_call: TRBJ2-1
v_call: TRBV20-1
cdr3_nt: TGCAGTGCTAGTCGACCGGGACAGGGGAACAATGAGCAGTTCTTC
cdr3_aa: CSASRPGQGNNEQFF

d_call: TRBD1
clone_size: few
j_call: TRBJ1-2
v_call: TRBV6-5
cdr3_nt: TGTGCCAGCAGTCCGACAGGGGTCGGCTACACCTTC
cdr3_aa: CASSPTGVGYTF

d_call: TRBD1
clone_size: few
j_call: TRBJ2-7
v_call: TRBV27
cdr3_nt: TGTGCCAGCAGTTCCCCCGGGACAGGATCCTACGAGCAGTACTTC
cdr3_aa: CASSSPGTGSYEQYF

d_call: TRBD1
clone_size: -
j_call: TRBJ1-5
v_call: TRBV28
cdr3_nt: TGTGCCAGCAGTTCACCACAGGGGGCTCCTTTAGCAGGCAATCAGCCCCAGCATTTT
cdr3_aa: CASSSPQGAPLAGNQPQHF

d_call: TRBD2
clone_size: -
j_call: TRBJ2-3
v_call: TRBV30
cdr3_nt: TGTGCCTGGAGTGACCTTGGACTAGCGGGAGGAGAGCGAGATACGCAGTATTTT
cdr3_aa: CAWSDLGLAGGERDTQYF

d_call: TRBD2
clone_size: -
j_call: TRBJ2-2
v_call: TRBV10-1
cdr3_nt: TGCGCCAGCAGTTTTACTACTAGCGGGAGGGCCGGCAACACCGGGGAGCTGTTTTTT
cdr3_aa: CASSFTTSGRAGNTGELFF

d_call: -
clone_size: -
j_call: TRBJ2-7
v_call: TRBV5-4
cdr3_nt: TGTGCCAGCAGCTTGGAGGGCAGGGGTTACGAGCAGTACTTC
cdr3_aa: CASSLEGRGYEQYF

d_call: TRBD1
clone_size: -
j_call: TRBJ1-2
v_call: TRBV18
cdr3_nt: TGTGCCAGCTCGCAAGCAGGGGGCGGTCACTATGGCTACACCTTC
cdr3_aa: CASSQAGGGHYGYTF

d_call: -
clone_size: once
j_call: TRBJ1-3
v_call: TRBV7-2
cdr3_nt: TGTGCCAGCAGCTCCAGGAGGGATGGAAACACCATATATTTT
cdr3_aa: CASSSRRDGNTIYF

d_call: -
clone_size: -
j_call: TRBJ1-4
v_call: TRBV28
cdr3_nt: TGTGCCAGCAGTTTCCACGGAAAACTGTTTTTT
cdr3_aa: CASSFHGKLFF

d_call: -
clone_size: -
j_call: TRBJ1-1
v_call: TRBV7-8
cdr3_nt: TGTGCCAGCAGCTTATACAGCTCTGAAGCTTTCTTT
cdr3_aa: CASSLYSSEAFF

d_call: TRBD1
clone_size: -
j_call: TRBJ2-3
v_call: TRBV18
cdr3_nt: TGTGCCAGCTCACCACCGGGACAGAGCACAGATACGCAGTATTTT
cdr3_aa: CASSPPGQSTDTQYF

d_call: -
clone_size: -
j_call: TRBJ2-5
v_call: TRBV7-9
cdr3_nt: TGTGCCAGCAGCGCCCGGGACTTTCAAGAGACCCAGTACTTC
cdr3_aa: CASSARDFQETQYF

d_call: -
clone_size: few
j_call: TRBJ2-3
v_call: TRBV9
cdr3_nt: TGTGCCAGCAGCCGTCTGCGACAGCCCACAGATACGCAGTATTTT
cdr3_aa: CASSRLRQPTDTQYF

d_call: -
clone_size: -
j_call: TRBJ1-1
v_call: TRBV5-4
cdr3_nt: TGTGCCAGCAGCTTGGGACCAACAGGGGAAGCTTTCTTT
cdr3_aa: CASSLGPTGEAFF

d_call: TRBD2
clone_size: -
j_call: TRBJ2-3
v_call: TRBV6-6
cdr3_nt: TGTGCCAGCAGTTCCAGCGGGAGAGGAAATACGCAGTATTTT
cdr3_aa: CASSSSGRGNTQYF

d_call: TRBD2
clone_size: -
j_call: TRBJ2-1
v_call: TRBV15
cdr3_nt: TGTGCCACCAGCAGAGATTATTGGGGACTAGCCTCCTCCTACAATGAGCAGTTCTTC
cdr3_aa: CATSRDYWGLASSYNEQFF

d_call: -
clone_size: many
j_call: TRBJ2-7
v_call: TRBV2
cdr3_nt: TGTGCCAGCGGCCGGTTGGCAGGGAACGAGCAGTACTTC
cdr3_aa: CASGRLAGNEQYF